The sample holds a few counts of the clone carrying this TCR beta chain. The CDR3 consists of 12 residues. Germline V gene lookup returns CDR1 SGHRS and CDR2 YFSETQ. The trim removed 7 bases at V and 4 bases at J, leaving 5 bases unmatched. These data originate in a study of T-cell reconstitution after alpha-beta-depleted transplantation in children. Preparation of the TCRbeta library involved a method that used unique molecular identifiers. TCRdb reanalysed the PCR reads using MiXCR and keeps one entry per CDR3 protein. The repertoire includes roughly 200,000 distinct CDR3 sequences, around 9.6% of them detected once, and around 6.2% sits in the top ten.

The chain couples TRBV5-1 to TRBJ2-7, with 7 bases aligning to TRBD1. The sequence was collected from a human donor who donated a stem cell graft to a child with acute lymphoblastic leukemia. Sequencing used PBMCs from the stem cell graft donor, obtained from the stem cell graft. As DNA, the CDR3 is TGCGCCAGCCGCGAACAGGGGTACGAGCAGTACTTC. It encodes CASREQGYEQYF.